This T cell receptor (beta chain) was sequenced during a study of technical replicates of blood from a handful of donors. The count of this clone is one. Only in-frame clones appear in the TCRdb table, and some are missing; sequencing was by immunoSEQ multiplex PCR. Of 65,000 to 95,000 clones in the sample, about 97% were seen once. CDR3 length: 14 amino acids. Per germline, CDR1 SGHDT and CDR2 YYEEEE. The junction had 2 bases not matched to a gene; V was cut back by 5 bases and J by 4 bases. V usage is TRBV5-6 and J usage is TRBJ2-1; 11 bases agree with TRBD2. The source is a human donor in good health. Sequencing used T cells isolated from PBMCs. CDR3 nucleotides: TGTGCCAGCAGTTCTAGCGGGAGGTACAATGAGCAGTTCTTC. It yields the protein CASSSSGRYNEQFF. The full variable domain, in which reference TRBV5-6 and TRBJ2-1 provide the parts outside the CDR3, is DAGVTQSPTHLIKTRGQQVTLRCSPKSGHDTVSWYQQALGQGPQFIFQYYEEEERQRGNFPDRFSGHQFPNYSSELNVNALLLGDSALYLCASSSSGRYNEQFFGPGTRLTVL.